This is a list of T cell receptor beta chains from one sample in a study of blood T cell repertoires in COVID-19. Assay: immunoSEQ multiplex PCR; the TCRdb copy retains only in-frame clones and omits some. This table has some 310,000 clones, 90% appearing once. Specimen: peripheral blood. The source is a woman aged 40-49 years with COVID-19, enrolled during active disease. The CDR3 runs from the conserved cysteine through the conserved F or W. Each record gives: CDR3 protein, CDR3 DNA, J gene, V gene, D gene, clone size. The D gene is left open where the match is weak. The size field is filled for only some rows; it gives once, few, many or a size class.

CASSRRGDINSPLHF	TGTGCCAGCAGTCGGCGCGGGGATATTAATTCACCCCTCCACTTT	TRBJ1-6	TRBV7-9	.	.
CASSARGRGGGETQYF	TGTGCCAGCAGCGCCCGTGGGCGGGGGGGCGGTGAGACCCAGTACTTC	TRBJ2-5	TRBV11-3	TRBD2	.
CAGSSTRQDQPQHF	TGTGCCGGCAGTAGTACTAGACAGGATCAGCCCCAGCATTTT	TRBJ1-5	TRBV28	.	.
CASSLSAGGPSTDTQYF	TGTGCCAGCAGCCTCTCAGCGGGAGGCCCTAGCACAGATACGCAGTATTTT	TRBJ2-3	TRBV7-9	TRBD2	.
CASSLSVLQETQYF	TGCGCCAGCAGCTTGAGCGTTTTACAAGAGACCCAGTACTTC	TRBJ2-5	TRBV5-1	.	.
CATRAGNSLGEAFF	TGTGCCACCAGGGCAGGGAACTCCTTGGGGGAAGCTTTCTTT	TRBJ1-1	TRBV15	.	.
CASSQLAGPVNYGYTF	TGTGCCAGCAGCCAACTCGCAGGGCCCGTCAACTATGGCTACACCTTC	TRBJ1-2	TRBV14	.	.
CASSRPFREGYTF	TGTGCCAGCAGCCGGCCCTTTCGGGAGGGCTACACCTTC	TRBJ1-2	TRBV28	.	.
CASSRQSSATNEKLFF	TGTGCCAGCAGCAGACAGTCCAGTGCAACTAATGAAAAACTGTTTTTT	TRBJ1-4	TRBV9	.	.
CASSSPGQRDNQPQHF	TGTGCCAGCAGTTCCCCAGGACAGCGAGACAATCAGCCCCAGCATTTT	TRBJ1-5	TRBV28	.	.
CASSFGPSGMGGELFF	TGTGCCAGCAGCTTCGGACCTAGCGGGATGGGCGGGGAGCTGTTTTTT	TRBJ2-2	TRBV5-4	TRBD2	.
CASSLRITFTEAFF	TGTGCCAGCTCCCTTAGAATCACGTTCACTGAAGCTTTCTTT	TRBJ1-1	TRBV18	.	.
CASSATSGATGELFF	TGTGCCAGCAGCGCGACTAGCGGGGCCACCGGGGAGCTGTTTTTT	TRBJ2-2	TRBV9	TRBD2	.
CASSPSGRANTGELFF	TGTGCCAGCTCACCTAGCGGGAGGGCCAACACCGGGGAGCTGTTTTTT	TRBJ2-2	TRBV18	TRBD2	.
CASSLGATDTQYF	TGTGCCAGCAGTTTGGGAGCCACAGATACGCAGTATTTT	TRBJ2-3	TRBV28	.	.
CASRPFREGPGNTIYF	TGTGCCAGCAGACCCTTCAGGGAAGGTCCTGGAAACACCATATATTTT	TRBJ1-3	TRBV6-4	.	.
CASSYLAGYNEQFF	TGTGCCAGCAGTTACCTAGCGGGGTACAATGAGCAGTTCTTC	TRBJ2-1	TRBV6-2/TRBV6-3	TRBD2	.
CASSQQGGTEAFF	TGTGCCAGCAGCCAACAGGGCGGAACTGAAGCTTTCTTT	TRBJ1-1	TRBV6-6	.	.
CASRSQGGTGNTIYF	TGTGCCAGCAGATCGCAGGGGGGCACTGGAAACACCATATATTTT	TRBJ1-3	TRBV28	TRBD1	once
CASSTPSGGRFTDTQYF	TGTGCCAGCAGCACACCCAGCGGGGGGCGATTCACAGATACGCAGTATTTT	TRBJ2-3	TRBV7-2	TRBD2	once
CASSYGSGAYNEQFF	TGTGCCAGCAGTTACGGGAGCGGGGCCTACAATGAGCAGTTCTTC	TRBJ2-1	TRBV6-2/TRBV6-3	TRBD2	once
CASSFSVAVNTEAFF	TGTGCCAGCAGTTTTTCCGTAGCAGTGAACACTGAAGCTTTCTTT	TRBJ1-1	TRBV28	.	.
CASSYTAGPPGYTEAFF	TGTGCCAGCAGTTACACAGCGGGACCCCCGGGGTACACTGAAGCTTTCTTT	TRBJ1-1	TRBV6-2/TRBV6-3	.	.
CASSPSRSGTDTQYF	TGCGCCAGCAGCCCCAGCCGAAGCGGCACAGATACGCAGTATTTT	TRBJ2-3	TRBV5-1	.	.
CASSAGDRIGNQPQHF	TGTGCCAGCAGCGCAGGGGACAGGATCGGCAATCAGCCCCAGCATTTT	TRBJ1-5	TRBV11-2	TRBD1	.
CASSSDRPNTEAFF	TGTGCCAGCAGTTCCGACAGGCCGAACACTGAAGCTTTCTTT	TRBJ1-1	TRBV28	.	.
CASTPGGANEKLFF	TGTGCCAGCACCCCTGGAGGGGCGAATGAAAAACTGTTTTTT	TRBJ1-4	TRBV7-2	.	.
CASSLEWQRVFF	TGTGCCAGCAGCTTAGAGTGGCAGAGGGTTTTCTTT	TRBJ1-1	TRBV7-2	.	.
CASSRQGTLPNEQYF	TGTGCCAGCAGCCGTCAGGGGACCTTACCCAACGAGCAGTACTTC	TRBJ2-7	TRBV7-9	.	.
CASSIKGVTEAFF	TGTGCCAGTAGTATCAAAGGGGTAACTGAAGCTTTCTTT	TRBJ1-1	TRBV19	.	.
CASTGNGGDEKLFF	TGTGCCAGCACCGGGAACGGTGGGGATGAAAAACTGTTTTTT	TRBJ1-4	TRBV28	.	.
CASSSPGQGASYNEQFF	TGTGCCAGCAGCTCACCGGGACAGGGGGCTTCCTACAATGAGCAGTTCTTC	TRBJ2-1	TRBV5-5	TRBD1	.
CASSLVGVERLGGELFF	TGTGCCAGCAGCTTGGTCGGGGTCGAGCGGTTGGGCGGGGAGCTGTTTTTT	TRBJ2-2	TRBV5-5	.	.
CASSENRRPYEQYF	TGTGCCAGCAGTGAAAACCGGAGGCCATACGAGCAGTACTTC	TRBJ2-7	TRBV6-1	.	.
CASSLNILNTEAFF	TGTGCCAGCAGCTTAAACATCCTGAACACTGAAGCTTTCTTT	TRBJ1-1	TRBV7-2	.	.
CASSFGQNYGYTF	TGTGCCAGCAGTTTTGGACAGAACTATGGCTACACCTTC	TRBJ1-2	TRBV6-2/TRBV6-3	.	.